The rows below give T cell receptor beta chains drawn from one sample of a study of CXCR3-negative and CXCR3-positive naive CD8 T cells. TCRdb re-analyzed the 5' RACE reads; it lists each CDR3 protein once, without DNA. The sample table sets out 150,000 to 160,000 distinct CDR3 sequences. Sequencing was done on a sample of naive CXCR3+ CD8+ T cells from blood. These receptors all come from a human donor in good health. Some clones in this sample may be carry-over from other donors' samples. The CDR3 runs from the conserved cysteine through the conserved F or W.

v_gene	j_gene	CDR3aa
TRBV9	TRBJ1-2	CASSAETGGSYGYTF
TRBV7-8	TRBJ1-5	CASSPWATSQGWGNDYQPQHF
TRBV15	TRBJ2-7	CATSRDRGTYEQYF
TRBV4-2	TRBJ2-1	CASSQGDFNEQFF
TRBV5-6	TRBJ2-3	CASSLVDRAGTDTQYF
TRBV18	TRBJ2-7	CASSPPGQGPTEQYF
TRBV28	TRBJ2-3	CASSSYVDTQYF
TRBV20-1	TRBJ1-6	CSASPGGLNSPLHF
TRBV4-3	TRBJ2-2	CASGAGTTNTGELFF
TRBV11-3	TRBJ1-1	CASSLTGGRDTEAFF
TRBV5-1	TRBJ2-1	CASSATSGRNTYNEQFF
TRBV5-1	TRBJ2-1	CASSNLNNEQFF
TRBV6-2/TRBV6-3	TRBJ2-7	CASSTPGPAREQYF
TRBV29-1	TRBJ2-2	CSALGAANTGELFF
TRBV25-1	TRBJ2-3	CASSAAAGTDTQYF
TRBV12-3/TRBV12-4	TRBJ1-2	CASSFGGGGYGYTF
TRBV7-6	TRBJ1-1	CASSLSGTNTEAFF
TRBV23-1	TRBJ2-7	CASSQWMSDYEQYF
TRBV13	TRBJ2-3	CASSSGTPNTDTQYF
TRBV5-1	TRBJ2-7	CASSFGLAGDGEQYF
TRBV6-5	TRBJ2-5	CASSNSLAIFQATQYF
TRBV27	TRBJ2-1	CASSKGAYNEQFF
TRBV5-8	TRBJ1-2	CASSPGLLYGYTF
TRBV12-3/TRBV12-4	TRBJ1-6	CASRYREHSSPLHF
TRBV7-9	TRBJ1-1	CASSPAGDIRNTEAFF
TRBV29-1	TRBJ2-3	CSVGKELTDTQYF
TRBV20-1	TRBJ2-1	CSAREGVPNEQFF
TRBV4-1	TRBJ2-1	CASSQDRLAGTHEQFF
TRBV11-2	TRBJ2-1	CASSSVYSYNEQFF
TRBV29-1	TRBJ2-2	CSVEGPGLTGELFF
TRBV7-9	TRBJ2-2	CASSFAGGASTGELFF
TRBV24-1	TRBJ2-1	CATSDHSNLRGWDPNEQFF
TRBV28	TRBJ2-7	CASRNQGGDEQYF
TRBV4-3	TRBJ2-2	CASSQGRLAGLTGELFF
TRBV7-2	TRBJ2-7	CASSLTIGRGLAGGASYEQYF
TRBV4-3	TRBJ1-6	CASSQDRMGNSPLHF